This entry concerns a single TCR beta chain. No cognate antigen has been identified for it. One end of the junction varies from germline; a read error may be responsible. The source of the sample is a study of T cell responses to AZD1222 COVID-19 vaccine (dated by TCRdb to about 2021). General notes on the study: A total of just over 230 trial participants underwent TCR sequencing, of whom 207 received two doses of AZD1222 and 26 received two doses of the MenACWY control vaccine. Trial participants were enrolled by age into subgroups of 18-55, 56-69 and 70-plus years, and around 150, 28 and 57 TCR-sequenced participants, respectively, were included in these subgroups. The study at large found these results: Conclusions about previously exposed vaccinees are limited, since just 6 or 7 AZD1222 recipients were seropositive for SARS-CoV-2 at baseline. In the small 56-69-year group, the increase in depth fell short of significance, most likely because of low power. Spike-specific TCR breadth and depth rose significantly after two AZD1222 doses compared with day 0 and with MenACWY recipients. Most participants were white British and females outnumbered males, and the authors suggested that clonal diversity may have been underestimated. Reportedly, close to half of the unique spike-specific TCRs recognized epitopes lying outside the regions that are mutated in the B.1.351 and B.1.1.7 variants. CD4 TCRs associated with the vaccine covered the entire spike protein, and the dominant responses were in regions 160-218 and 743-854. Because no samples from the day 14 peak response were available, repertoires could be characterized only after the peak T cell response.

The CDR3 regions of human TCRbeta chains were analyzed by immunosequencing. In the authors' own workflow: Repertoire TCRs were matched against a reference library of SARS-CoV-2-specific TCRs generated with the MIRA antigen-specificity platform. Breadth was defined as the fraction of unique TCRs that were SARS-CoV-2-associated, and depth was defined as the fraction of total T cells that were SARS-CoV-2-associated. Using the MIRA data, each spike-specific TCR was assigned both to the spike region to which the TCR was reactive and to a CD4 or CD8 class. Log10-transformed breadth and depth values were compared by one-way ANOVA with Sidak's multiple comparisons tests. TCRdb took this table from immuneACCESS and kept in-frame rearrangements with V and J called. Such tables lack part of the clones; where checked against another copy, unresolved V genes explain under half of the gap, and the rest is unexplained. That table gives V, J and clone size, and the DNA gave D and trimming. For this sample there are 150,000 to 170,000 clones; 86% appear just once. 5.5% of the sample belongs to the ten largest clones.

What the time point label conveys for this sample: baseline before first vaccination. In the paper's terms, the treatment or condition label means: meningococcal conjugate vaccine given as trial control. Vaccinee samples came from UK trials COV001 and COV002, including a single-blind randomized controlled phase 2/3 trial of AZD1222 (ChAdOx1 nCoV-19) in healthy adults. For TCRbeta chain sequencing, PBMC samples were collected from trial participants at day 0 and at day 28 after the second dose. This sample comprised peripheral blood, obtained on day 0 of MenACWY control vaccination. The sequence came from an adult in good health.

The DNA sequence is as follows: TGCAGTGCTAACCGGGAGGGGCACTTC. Its coded protein is CSANREGHF. This chain joins TRBV20-1 to TRBJ2-5; 8 middle bases align to TRBD2. Including the terminal cysteine and phenylalanine, the CDR3 comprises 9 residues. The CDR3 DNA has 27 bases and is translated from base 1. CDR1 and CDR2 are read off the germline V gene (reference sequence) as DFQATT and SNEGSKA.